This T cell receptor beta chain was obtained from a study of T cells after yellow fever vaccination. The overall study: SMART-Seq v4 Ultra Low Input served to prepare low-cell-number fractions.

As concerns this clonotype: Its antigen is unidentified.

The germline V gene encodes CDR1 SGHRS and CDR2 YFSETQ. The V and J ends lost 4 bases and 2 bases, in that order; junction bases with no gene match: 4. CDR3 length: 16 amino acids. Whole-study results and caveats: When the response was secondary, it was weaker but reached its peak faster, day 5 versus 15. Overall, a small share of clonotypes was seen in both CD4 and CD8 compartments. The study re-detected most primary-vaccination clones after the booster (approximately 96% CD4, almost 90% CD8).

From the 5' RACE reads, TCRdb called clonotypes with MiXCR, one entry per CDR3 protein. The sample holds 300,000 to 450,000 distinct CDR3 sequences, approximately 6% seen once. The chain combines TRBV5-1 with TRBJ2-5; 14 nucleotides agree with TRBD2. Specimen: PBMCs, collected 5 days after the yellow fever booster vaccination. This clonotype was sampled from a man aged 25 to 45 who received the YFV17D yellow fever vaccine. CDR3 DNA sequence: TGCGCCAGCAGCGCGGGACTAGCGGGAGCTCAAGAGACCCAGTACTTC. Its protein product is CASSAGLAGAQETQYF.